These 3 T cell receptor beta chains share one sample of origin, sequenced in a study of OX40 agonist ivuxolimab in advanced cancers. The method was immunoSEQ multiplex PCR; TCRdb's version includes in-frame clones alone and lacks a portion of them. This sample has 75,000 to 100,000 clones, with approximately 87% found just once. Sequences were derived from CD4+ or CD8+ T cells sorted from blood, sampled in a trial of the OX40 agonist ivuxolimab. Receptors were obtained from an adult with an advanced solid tumor such as melanoma, head and neck, liver or kidney cancer.

The chain links TRBV15 to TRBJ2-1, with D maybe TRBD1 (5 bases). The V and J ends lost 0 bases and 6 bases respectively, with 12 bases between them. CDR3 length equals 15 residues. Germline assignment: CDR1 LNHNV and CDR2 YYDKDF (reference sequence). The CDR3 loop is CATSRDRVWSNEQFF. The DNA of the CDR3 is TGTGCCACCAGCAGAGACAGGGTCTGGAGCAATGAGCAGTTCTTC.

This clone occurred once. The chain couples TRBV5-1 to TRBJ2-3; TRBD2 matches at 11 bases. The V segment lost 7 bases and the J segment 4 bases; nucleotides outside the gene matches: 5. From germline, CDR1 is SGHRS and CDR2 YFSETQ. The CDR3 totals 14 residues. CDR3 nucleotide sequence: TGCGCCAGCGGTAGCGGGGGGGCTGCAGATACGCAGTATTTT. This codes for CASGSGGAADTQYF.

In DNA form, the CDR3 reads TGCGCCAGCAGTAGTCAGACTAGCGGAGACTACAATGAGCAGTTCTTC. It translates to CASSSQTSGDYNEQFF. The rearrangement links TRBV5-1 to TRBJ2-1; TRBD2 matches 9 bases. There are 16 residues in the CDR3. After removal of 5 bases from V and 3 bases from J, the junction contained 9 bases not matched to a gene. Germline loops: CDR1 SGHRS, CDR2 YFSETQ.